The rows below give T cell receptor beta chains drawn from one sample of a study of cytomegalovirus exposure and HLA in healthy donors. TCRdb keeps only in-frame clones here, not all; method: immunoSEQ multiplex PCR. The sample has 100,000 to 150,000 clones, 77% seen once; the top ten hold 1.1% to 1.5%. Input material: PBMCs. The receptor set was obtained from a woman aged 40 to 50 in good health and CMV-seronegative. The CDR3 runs from the conserved cysteine through the conserved F or W. Fields, in order: V gene, clone size, D gene, J gene, CDR3 DNA, CDR3 protein. A D gene is named only where the DNA matches it firmly. Size values are once, few and many counts, or a class for expanded clones, and some rows have none.

TRBV2	.	TRBD1	TRBJ1-4	TGTGCCAGCCGGACAGGGTACACTGAAAAACTGTTTTTT	CASRTGYTEKLFF
TRBV2	.	TRBD2	TRBJ2-2	TGTGCCAGCAGGGAAGCGGCTAGCGGTCCCGGGGAGCTGTTTTTT	CASREAASGPGELFF
TRBV6-6	.	TRBD2	TRBJ2-5	TGTGCCAGCAGTTACGGGGCGGGGGGGCAAGAGACCCAGTACTTC	CASSYGAGGQETQYF
TRBV5-1	.	.	TRBJ1-3	TGCGCCAGCAGCTCGGGGGGACTTTACTCTGGAAACACCATATATTTT	CASSSGGLYSGNTIYF
TRBV27	.	.	TRBJ1-4	TGTGCCAGCAGTTTTCGAGGTGATGAAAAACTGTTTTTT	CASSFRGDEKLFF
TRBV25-1	.	TRBD1	TRBJ1-3	TGTGCCAGCAGTGACTTGACAGGGGGAAACACCATATATTTT	CASSDLTGGNTIYF
TRBV27	.	.	TRBJ1-1	TGTGCCAGCGCCTCTCGACACCAGAACACTGAAGCTTTCTTT	CASASRHQNTEAFF
TRBV28	.	.	TRBJ1-5	TGTGCCAGCAGGACAACAGGGATCGGTCAGCCCCAGCATTTT	CASRTTGIGQPQHF
TRBV15	.	.	TRBJ2-7	TGTGCCACCACCGACAACAGTCACTACGAGCAGTACTTC	CATTDNSHYEQYF
TRBV7-2	.	.	TRBJ1-5	TGTGCCAGCAGTCCCAGTGAGGGGGTCCAGCATTTT	CASSPSEGVQHF
TRBV5-1	once	TRBD1	TRBJ1-4	TGCGCCAGCAGCTTGGGACAGGGGGTTGAAAAACTGTTTTTT	CASSLGQGVEKLFF
TRBV7-2	.	.	TRBJ2-2	TGTGCCAGCAGCTTAGGGGCCCCACCCGGGGAGCTGTTTTTT	CASSLGAPPGELFF
TRBV6-5	.	TRBD1	TRBJ2-7	TGTGCCAGCAGCACCCCTCGGACAGGGTACGAGCAGTACTTC	CASSTPRTGYEQYF
TRBV6-6	.	.	TRBJ2-1	TGTGCCAGCACCCCAGGGACTGGCAGTGAGCAGTTCTTC	CASTPGTGSEQFF
TRBV5-1	.	.	TRBJ2-5	TGCGCCAGCAGCCCCGGGACTTTCCAAGAGACCCAGTACTTC	CASSPGTFQETQYF
TRBV7-9	.	.	TRBJ1-2	TGTGCCAGCAGCTTAGAACAGGTCTATGGCTACACCTTC	CASSLEQVYGYTF
TRBV30	once	.	TRBJ2-3	TGTGCCTGGAGTGCCGGGGGGCGAGGCACAGATACGCAGTATTTT	CAWSAGGRGTDTQYF
TRBV27	.	TRBD2	TRBJ2-3	TGTGCCAGCAGTTCCGTCGGAGCGGGGGGCGGCACAGATACGCAGTATTTT	CASSSVGAGGGTDTQYF
TRBV6-1	once	.	TRBJ1-5	TGTGCCAGCACCGATGGGGGGGGCCGACATCAGCCCCAGCATTTT	CASTDGGGRHQPQHF
TRBV19	few	.	TRBJ2-3	TGTGCCAGTAGTATCTGGCCAGGAGGGAGGCACACAGATACGCAGTATTTT	CASSIWPGGRHTDTQYF
TRBV4-1	.	TRBD1	TRBJ2-4	TGCGCCAGCAGCCGACAGGGGGAAACCAAAAACATTCAGTACTTC	CASSRQGETKNIQYF
TRBV19	.	.	TRBJ1-3	TGTGCCAGTGGGGAGACTTCCTACTCTGGAAACACCATATATTTT	CASGETSYSGNTIYF
TRBV10-3	.	.	TRBJ2-6	TGTGCCATCAGCAGGGAAAACTCTGGGGCCAACGTCCTGACTTTC	CAISRENSGANVLTF
TRBV6-1	.	TRBD1	TRBJ1-4	TGTGCCAGCAGTGAAGCGGACGGCAGGGGGTACACTAATGAAAAACTGTTTTTT	CASSEADGRGYTNEKLFF